What follows is one T cell receptor beta chain and its context. The V and J ends lost 5 bases and 2 bases, in that order; junction bases with no gene match: 7. This CDR3 region has 15 residues. CDR1 and CDR2 from the germline V gene are SGHAT and FQDESV (reference sequence). These data are taken from a study of blood T cell repertoires in COVID-19. Original processing methods: The authors estimated nucleated cell counts from reference gene primer amplification. TCRdb's copy holds only in-frame clones and misses some; the assay was immunoSEQ multiplex PCR. Clone size and the V and J calls come from that table; the DNA yielded D and trimming. The profile shows 120,000 to 150,000 clones, around nine tenths of them singletons.

The sequence was collected from a woman aged 45-65 years with active or convalescent COVID-19. The sample was peripheral blood. The V call is TRBV11-1, the J call TRBJ2-3, with 7 bases that match TRBD1. This CDR3 is CASSLRDRVTDTQYF. Here the CDR3 DNA reads TGTGCCAGCAGCCTAAGAGACAGGGTCACAGATACGCAGTATTTT.